A single sample gave rise to the 6 T cell receptor beta chains below, sequenced in a study of tumour-infiltrating T cells in Burkitt lymphoma. TCRdb keeps only in-frame clones here, not all; method: immunoSEQ multiplex PCR. The sample holds more than 12,000 clones, 75% seen once. The sequenced material came from tumor tissue. These receptor sequences come from a human donor with diffuse large B-cell lymphoma.

This clone turned up a few times. The chain links TRBV7-9 to TRBJ1-1; D may be TRBD1 (5 bases). The CDR3 has 11 residues. CDR1 and CDR2 (germline): SEHNR, FQNEAQ (reference sequence). V lost 9 bases, J lost 5 bases, and 10 bases lay in between. CDR3 protein: CASQGGTEAFF. CDR3 in DNA: TGTGCCAGTCAGGGAGGAACTGAAGCTTTCTTT.

J is TRBJ2-3 and V is TRBV7-9, with TRBD1 identical over 7 bases. From germline, CDR1 is SEHNR and CDR2 FQNEAQ (reference sequence). CDR3 length: 19 residues. The junction had 19 bases not matched to a gene; V was cut back by 6 bases and J by 1 base. In DNA, the CDR3 is TGTGCCAGCAGTTCCTTCCGGGACAGCCTGCTCCTGGGCACAGATACGCAGTATTTT. Translating it yields CASSSFRDSLLLGTDTQYF.

V and J are TRBV9 and TRBJ1-1; weak D call: TRBD1 (6 bases). CDR3 length: 20 residues. Germline CDR1 reads SGDLS; CDR2 reads YYNGEE. Trimming took off 0 bases at V and 4 bases at J, with 28 bases between the two ends. CDR3 sequence reads: CASSVVGQWGGAGMGTEAFF. The CDR3, as DNA: TGTGCCAGCAGCGTAGTCGGTCAATGGGGGGGCGCAGGAATGGGCACTGAAGCTTTCTTT.

This clone was counted only a few times. This chain links TRBV10-3 with TRBJ1-1; 8 bases agree with TRBD1. V gave up 4 bases and J gave up 3 bases; unmatched junction bases: 7. The length of the CDR3 is 15 residues. The V gene's germline CDR1 is ENHRY and CDR2 SYGVKD. Written as DNA, the CDR3 is TGTGCCATCAGTGGTCCCAGGGGGCAGGACACTGAAGCTTTCTTT. This encodes CAISGPRGQDTEAFF.

The chain is built from TRBV16 and TRBJ2-7; D is unresolved. The CDR3 is 11 amino acids. Germline V CDR1 and CDR2: KGHSY, FQNENV. V lost 5 bases to trimming and J lost 5 bases, with 7 bases between them. The CDR3 is CASSTLNEQYF. In DNA, the CDR3 is TGTGCCAGCAGCACTCTGAACGAGCAGTACTTC.

J is TRBJ1-2 and V is TRBV30; 7 nucleotides align to TRBD1. The CDR3 spans 15 residues. Germline trimming cut 1 base from V and 4 bases from J; bases unmatched to any gene: 9. CDR1 GTSNPN and CDR2 SVGIG come from the germline V gene (reference sequence). The CDR3, as DNA: TGTGCCTGGAGTGCTCAGGACAGGCGAATCTATGGCTACACCTTC. Its protein product is CAWSAQDRRIYGYTF.